This entry lists 13 T cell receptor beta chains sequenced from one sample in a study of cytomegalovirus exposure and HLA in healthy donors. PCR used 60 Vbeta primers and 13 Jbeta primers. Profiling relied on immunoSEQ multiplex PCR, and the TCRdb table lists in-frame clones only, not all of them. The sample contains around 140,000 clones, 70% to 85% of which appear only once. Sequencing was done on a sample of PBMCs. Every receptor here comes from a woman between 35 and 50 years old in good health and CMV-seronegative.

CDR3 residues: CASKPLGGLAGDEQYF. CDR3 bases: TGTGCCAGCAAGCCGTTAGGGGGACTAGCGGGGGACGAGCAGTACTTC. V gene TRBV27 combines with J gene TRBJ2-7, with TRBD2 identical over 14 bases. This CDR3 has 16 amino acids. V shed 7 bases and J 5 bases; nucleotides not matched to a gene: 10. Germline V gene sequence: CDR1 MNHEY, CDR2 SMNVEV (reference sequence).

A single count supports this clone. The chain is built from TRBV5-5 and TRBJ2-4; D remains unclear. Trimming cost V 0 bases and J 6 bases, with 7 bases left between them. CDR3 size: 13 residues. From germline, CDR1 is SGHKS and CDR2 YYEKEE (reference sequence). The CDR3 loop reads CASSLVGGNIQYF. The CDR3 region has the DNA TGTGCCAGCAGCTTGGTTGGCGGAAACATTCAGTACTTC.

The chain joins TRBV7-9 to TRBJ2-3; 7 bases line up with TRBD2. The CDR3 has 15 residues. CDR1 SEHNR and CDR2 FQNEAQ come from the germline V gene (reference sequence). V gave up 5 bases and J gave up 4 bases; unmatched junction bases: 9. For the CDR3, the DNA is TGTGCCAGCAGCGGGGGGGGAGGGCCGTCAGATACGCAGTATTTT. As protein: CASSGGGGPSDTQYF. Full variable domain (outside the CDR3, taken from reference TRBV7-9 and TRBJ2-3): DTGVSQNPRHKITKRGQNVTFRCDPISEHNRLYWYRQTLGQGPEFLTYFQNEAQLEKSRLLSDRFSAERPKGSFSTLEIQRTEQGDSAMYLCASSGGGGPSDTQYFGPGTRLTVL.

This clone was seen a handful of times. This rearrangement joins TRBV27 to TRBJ1-1; D unresolved. V was pared by 4 bases and J by 3 bases, with 9 bases between. Looked up from germline, CDR1 is MNHEY and CDR2 is SMNVEV (reference sequence). The CDR3 consists of 13 residues. CDR3 protein: CASSWSWYTEAFF. The CDR3 DNA reads TGTGCCAGCAGTTGGAGTTGGTACACTGAAGCTTTCTTT.

The rearrangement joins TRBV9 to TRBJ2-7, with D possibly being TRBD1 (5 bases). V was pared by 4 bases and J by 2 bases, with 16 bases between. CDR3 length equals 15 residues. Germline V CDR1 and CDR2: SGDLS, YYNGEE. This CDR3 is CASSLGAASTYEQYF. DNA of the CDR3: TGTGCCAGCAGCCTAGGGGCTGCTTCTACCTACGAGCAGTACTTC.

The chain's CDR3 is CASSPRTGTFTDTQYF. The CDR3 coding sequence is TGTGCCAGCAGCCCTCGTACCGGGACATTCACAGATACGCAGTATTTT. The chain recombines TRBV5-4 with TRBJ2-3; perhaps TRBD1 as D (6 bases). The CDR3 contains 16 residues. V was cut by 4 bases and J by 2 bases, with 17 bases left in between. The germline gives CDR1 SGHNT, CDR2 YYREEE (reference sequence).

The rearrangement uses TRBV6-6 and TRBJ2-7, with D hard to call. Germline loops: CDR1 MNHNY, CDR2 SVGAGI (reference sequence). With 0 bases removed from V and 4 bases from J, the gap between germline ends came to 7 bases. The CDR3 consists of 13 residues. The CDR3: CASSYSEQYEQYF. The CDR3, as DNA: TGTGCCAGCAGTTACTCAGAACAGTACGAGCAGTACTTC.

This clone was observed a handful of times. V is TRBV9 and J is TRBJ2-7; 7 positions agree with TRBD1. CDR1 and CDR2 (germline): SGDLS, YYNGEE. J lost 0 bases, V lost 4 bases, and 7 bases had no gene match. There are 15 residues in the CDR3. CDR3 region: CASSRQGLSSYEQYF. The CDR3 DNA reads as TGTGCCAGCAGCAGACAGGGCCTAAGCTCCTACGAGCAGTACTTC.

The chain is built from TRBV5-8 and TRBJ2-3; TRBD2 agrees at 8 bases. CDR3 size: 16 residues. The V and J ends lost 0 bases and 2 bases, in that order; junction bases with no gene match: 5. Germline loops: CDR1 SGHTS, CDR2 YDEGEE. This chain's CDR3 is CASSLGTSPSTDTQYF. CDR3 coding DNA: TGTGCCAGCAGCTTGGGGACTAGCCCTTCCACAGATACGCAGTATTTT.

Here the CDR3 reads CASSLGGIGGDEQYF. CDR3 bases: TGTGCCAGCAGTTTAGGAGGGATAGGCGGCGACGAGCAGTACTTC. The V and J genes are TRBV28 and TRBJ2-7, with D perhaps TRBD2 (6 bases). There are 15 residues in the CDR3. The germline gives CDR1 MDHEN, CDR2 SYDVKM. V shed 2 bases and J shed 5 bases, with 16 bases lying between them.

V and J are TRBV4-2 and TRBJ2-7; 9 bases are a match to TRBD1. Germline V gene sequence: CDR1 LGHNA, CDR2 YNFKEQ. The CDR3 is 18 residues long. Unmatched junction bases numbered 16, after V lost 0 bases and J lost 7 bases. CDR3 sequence: CASSQDRGLGQGSLEQYF. For the CDR3, the DNA is TGTGCCAGCAGCCAAGATCGGGGTCTGGGACAGGGATCCTTGGAGCAGTACTTC.

The V gene is TRBV27, the J gene TRBJ2-4, with D unclear. The CDR3 loop spans 15 amino acids. Germline V gene sequence: CDR1 MNHEY, CDR2 SMNVEV (reference sequence). V lost 4 bases, J lost 0 bases, and 10 bases lay in between. Written as DNA, the CDR3 is TGTGCCAGCAGTTCGAGCGCACTAGCCAAAAACATTCAGTACTTC. Translating it yields CASSSSALAKNIQYF.

The chain combines TRBV20-1 with TRBJ2-5; D call uncertain. V was cut by 3 bases and J by 4 bases, with 6 bases left in between. The germline gives CDR1 DFQATT, CDR2 SNEGSKA (reference sequence). This CDR3 region has 11 residues. The CDR3 nucleotides read TGCAGTGCTAGCGAGAGAGAGACCCAGTACTTC. The encoded protein is CSASERETQYF.